This entry describes one T cell receptor beta chain. The antigen remains unidentified. Sequencing of the DNA from cultured CD4+ T cells was carried out with the Oncomine TCR Beta short-read assay. TCRdb reprocessed the PCR reads with MiXCR, giving one entry per CDR3 protein. The sample carries 15,000 to 20,000 distinct CDR3 sequences, approximately 63% recorded once. Documented treatment: roughly 10-day PBMC culture with coronavirus spike peptide pools or control peptides (ViraFEST assay). CDR3 length equals 12 residues. Deletions cut 5 bases from V and 4 bases from J, with 6 bases between. CDR1 SEHNR and CDR2 FQNEAQ come from the germline V gene (reference sequence). The record originates from a study of vaccination and CD4 T cells after COVID-19.

The chain carries TRBV7-9 and TRBJ1-3; no reliable D call. This TCR derives from a human donor who had recovered from COVID-19. The sample comprised CD4+ T cells from blood, cultured in vitro. The CDR3 protein is CASSAEGNTIYF. The CDR3, as DNA: TGTGCCAGCAGCGCCGAAGGAAACACCATATATTTT. Full variable domain (outside the CDR3, taken from reference TRBV7-9 and TRBJ1-3): DTGVSQNPRHKITKRGQNVTFRCDPISEHNRLYWYRQTLGQGPEFLTYFQNEAQLEKSRLLSDRFSAERPKGSFSTLEIQRTEQGDSAMYLCASSAEGNTIYFGEGSWLTVV.